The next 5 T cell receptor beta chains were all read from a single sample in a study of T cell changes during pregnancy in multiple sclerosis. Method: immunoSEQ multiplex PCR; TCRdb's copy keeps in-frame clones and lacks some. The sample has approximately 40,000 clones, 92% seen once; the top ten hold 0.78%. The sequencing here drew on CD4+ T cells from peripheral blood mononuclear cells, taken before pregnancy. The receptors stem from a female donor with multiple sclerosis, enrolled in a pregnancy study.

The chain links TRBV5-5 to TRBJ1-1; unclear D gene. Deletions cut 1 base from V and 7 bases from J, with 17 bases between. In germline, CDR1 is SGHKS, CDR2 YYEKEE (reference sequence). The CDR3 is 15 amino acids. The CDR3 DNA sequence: TGTGCCAGCAGCTTGCGTAGCCCCGGGTTGGGTGAAGCTTTCTTT. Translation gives CASSLRSPGLGEAFF.

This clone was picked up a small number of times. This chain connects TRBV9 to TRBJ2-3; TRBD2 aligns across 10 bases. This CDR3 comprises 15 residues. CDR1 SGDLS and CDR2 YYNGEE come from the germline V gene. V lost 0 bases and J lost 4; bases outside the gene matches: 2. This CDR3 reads CASSVASGSADTQYF. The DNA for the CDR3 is TGTGCCAGCAGCGTAGCTAGCGGGAGCGCAGATACGCAGTATTTT.

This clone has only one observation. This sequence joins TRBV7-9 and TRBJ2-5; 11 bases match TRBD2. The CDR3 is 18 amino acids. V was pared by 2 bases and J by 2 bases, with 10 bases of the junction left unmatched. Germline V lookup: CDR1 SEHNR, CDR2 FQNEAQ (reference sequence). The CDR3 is CASSLKRLAGGNQETQYF. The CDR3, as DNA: TGTGCCAGCAGCTTAAAACGGCTAGCGGGAGGTAATCAAGAGACCCAGTACTTC. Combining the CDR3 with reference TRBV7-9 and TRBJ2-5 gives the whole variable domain DTGVSQNPRHKITKRGQNVTFRCDPISEHNRLYWYRQTLGQGPEFLTYFQNEAQLEKSRLLSDRFSAERPKGSFSTLEIQRTEQGDSAMYLCASSLKRLAGGNQETQYFGPGTRLLVL.

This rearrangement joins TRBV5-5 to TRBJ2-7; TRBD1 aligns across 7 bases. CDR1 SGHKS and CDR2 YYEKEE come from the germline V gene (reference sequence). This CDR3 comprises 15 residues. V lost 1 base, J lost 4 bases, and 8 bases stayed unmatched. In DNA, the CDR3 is TGTGCCAGCAGCTTGCTGACAGGGATCAAGTACGAGCAGTACTTC. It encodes CASSLLTGIKYEQYF. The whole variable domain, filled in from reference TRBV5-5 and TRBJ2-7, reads DAGVTQSPTHLIKTRGQQVTLRCSPISGHKSVSWYQQVLGQGPQFIFQYYEKEERGRGNFPDRFSARQFPNYSSELNVNALLLGDSALYLCASSLLTGIKYEQYFGPGTRLTVT.

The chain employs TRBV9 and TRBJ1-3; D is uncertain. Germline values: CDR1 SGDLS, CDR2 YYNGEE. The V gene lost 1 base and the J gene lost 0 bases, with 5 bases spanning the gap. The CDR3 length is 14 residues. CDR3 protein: CASSVSLSGNTIYF. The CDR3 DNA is TGTGCCAGCAGCGTATCCCTCTCTGGAAACACCATATATTTT.